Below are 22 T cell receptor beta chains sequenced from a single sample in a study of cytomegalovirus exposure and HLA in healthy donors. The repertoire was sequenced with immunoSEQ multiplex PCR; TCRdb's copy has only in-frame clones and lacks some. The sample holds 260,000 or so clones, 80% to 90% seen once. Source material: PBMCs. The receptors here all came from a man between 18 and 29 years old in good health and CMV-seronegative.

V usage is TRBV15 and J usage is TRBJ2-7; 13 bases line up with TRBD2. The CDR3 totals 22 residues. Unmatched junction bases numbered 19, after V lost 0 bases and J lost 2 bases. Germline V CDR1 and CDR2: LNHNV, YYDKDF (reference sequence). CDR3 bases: TGTGCCACCAGCAGAGATCCACGCCGACTAGCGGGAGGCCCACGGCGCCCCTACGAGCAGTACTTC. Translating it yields CATSRDPRRLAGGPRRPYEQYF.

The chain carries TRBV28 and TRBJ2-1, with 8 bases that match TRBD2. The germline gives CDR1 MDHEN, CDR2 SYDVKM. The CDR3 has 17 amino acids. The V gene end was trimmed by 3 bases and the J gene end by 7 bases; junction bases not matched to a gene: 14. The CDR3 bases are TGTGCCAGCAGTTTTAGGGGAGCGGGAGAGGTGGGGAATGAGCAGTTCTTC. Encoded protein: CASSFRGAGEVGNEQFF.

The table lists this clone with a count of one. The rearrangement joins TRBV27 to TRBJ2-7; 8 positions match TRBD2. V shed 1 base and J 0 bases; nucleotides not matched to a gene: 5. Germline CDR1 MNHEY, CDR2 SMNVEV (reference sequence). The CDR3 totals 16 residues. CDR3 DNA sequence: TGTGCCAGCAGTTTATTAGCGGGAAGGGGCTCCTACGAGCAGTACTTC. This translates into CASSLLAGRGSYEQYF.

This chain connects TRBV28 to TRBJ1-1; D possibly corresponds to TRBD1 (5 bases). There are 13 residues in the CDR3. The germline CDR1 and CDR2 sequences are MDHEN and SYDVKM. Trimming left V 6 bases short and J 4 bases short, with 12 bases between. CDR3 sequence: CASRSQGSTEAFF. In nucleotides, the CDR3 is TGTGCCAGCAGATCCCAGGGAAGCACTGAAGCTTTCTTT.

The DNA for the CDR3 is TGTGCCACCTCCTTTGCGCAAAACGAGCAGTACTTC. Translated: CATSFAQNEQYF. This chain uses TRBV2 with TRBJ2-7; D not resolved. Germline assignment: CDR1 SNHLY and CDR2 FYNNEI. Between the trimmed V and J ends, which lost 10 bases and 5 bases, there was a span of 15 bases. The CDR3 runs to 12 residues.

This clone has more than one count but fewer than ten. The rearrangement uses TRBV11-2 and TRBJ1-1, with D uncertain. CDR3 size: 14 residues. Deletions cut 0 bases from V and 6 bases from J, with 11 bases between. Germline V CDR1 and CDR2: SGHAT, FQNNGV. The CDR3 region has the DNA TGTGCCAGCAGCTTAGACCCGGGGTGGGCTGAAGCTTTCTTT. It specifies CASSLDPGWAEAFF.

CDR3 nucleotides: TGTGCCAGCAGCTTATCAAGGACAGAAAAACTGTTTTTT. This sequence encodes CASSLSRTEKLFF. V and J are TRBV7-9 and TRBJ1-4; D may be TRBD1 (5 bases). The V end was cut by 2 bases, the J end by 8 bases, with 9 bases between. CDR3 length: 13 amino acids. From germline, CDR1 is SEHNR and CDR2 FQNEAQ (reference sequence).

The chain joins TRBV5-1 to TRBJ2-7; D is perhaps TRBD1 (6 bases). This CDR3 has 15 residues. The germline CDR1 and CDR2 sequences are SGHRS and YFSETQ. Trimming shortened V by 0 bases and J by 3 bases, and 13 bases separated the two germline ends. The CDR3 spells CASSLGLRDIYEQYF. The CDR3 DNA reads TGCGCCAGCAGCTTGGGGTTAAGGGACATCTACGAGCAGTACTTC.

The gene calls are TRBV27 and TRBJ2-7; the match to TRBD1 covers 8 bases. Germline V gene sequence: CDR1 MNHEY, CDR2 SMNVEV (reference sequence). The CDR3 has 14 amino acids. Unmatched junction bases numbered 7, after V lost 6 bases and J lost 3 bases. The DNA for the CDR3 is TGTGCCAGCAGAGGGGGGACAGGATACTACGAGCAGTACTTC. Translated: CASRGGTGYYEQYF.

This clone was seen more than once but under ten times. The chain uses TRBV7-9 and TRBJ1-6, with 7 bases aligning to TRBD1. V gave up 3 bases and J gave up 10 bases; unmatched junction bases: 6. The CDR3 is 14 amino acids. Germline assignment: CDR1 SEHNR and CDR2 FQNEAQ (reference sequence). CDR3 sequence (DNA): TGTGCCAGCAGCTTTGACAGGGCGGGATCACCCCTCCACTTT. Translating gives CASSFDRAGSPLHF.

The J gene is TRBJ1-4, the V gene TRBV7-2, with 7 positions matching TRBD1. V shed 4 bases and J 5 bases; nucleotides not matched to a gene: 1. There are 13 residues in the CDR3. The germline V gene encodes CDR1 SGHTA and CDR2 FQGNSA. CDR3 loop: CASSSDRNEKLFF. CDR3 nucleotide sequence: TGTGCCAGCAGCTCGGACAGGAATGAAAAACTGTTTTTT.

CDR3 sequence (DNA): TGTGCCAGTGAGAGTAATTCACCCCTCCACTTT. This encodes CASESNSPLHF. The J gene is TRBJ1-6, the V gene TRBV6-1, with D uncertain. Between the trimmed V and J ends, which lost 9 bases and 6 bases, there was a span of 6 bases. The CDR3 totals 11 residues. Germline lookup yields CDR1 MNHNS and CDR2 SASEGT.

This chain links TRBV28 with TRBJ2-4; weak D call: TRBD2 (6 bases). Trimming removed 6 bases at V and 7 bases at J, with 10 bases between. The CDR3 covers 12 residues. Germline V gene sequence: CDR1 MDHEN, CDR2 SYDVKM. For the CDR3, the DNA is TGTGCCAGCAGGCCAGGGAGGAACATTCAGTACTTC. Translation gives CASRPGRNIQYF. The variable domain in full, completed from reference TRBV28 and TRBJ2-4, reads DVKVTQSSRYLVKRTGEKVFLECVQDMDHENMFWYRQDPGLGLRLIYFSYDVKMKEKGDIPEGYSVSREKKERFSLILESASTNQTSMYLCASRPGRNIQYFGAGTRLSVL.

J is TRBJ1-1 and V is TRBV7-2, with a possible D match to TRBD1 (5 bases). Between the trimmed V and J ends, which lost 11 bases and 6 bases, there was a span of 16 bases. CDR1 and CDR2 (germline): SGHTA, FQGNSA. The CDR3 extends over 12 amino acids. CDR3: CAAGGGWSEAFF. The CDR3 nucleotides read TGTGCCGCGGGGGGAGGCTGGTCTGAAGCTTTCTTT.

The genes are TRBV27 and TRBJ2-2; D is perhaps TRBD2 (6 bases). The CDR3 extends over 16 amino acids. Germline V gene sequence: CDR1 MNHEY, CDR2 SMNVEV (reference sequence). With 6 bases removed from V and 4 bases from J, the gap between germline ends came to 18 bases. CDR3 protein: CASRESGREGTGELFF. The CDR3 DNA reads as TGTGCCAGCAGAGAATCCGGGAGAGAGGGCACCGGGGAGCTGTTTTTT.

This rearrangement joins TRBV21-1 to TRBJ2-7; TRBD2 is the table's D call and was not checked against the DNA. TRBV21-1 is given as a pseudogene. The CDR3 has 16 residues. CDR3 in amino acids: CASSIGLISGSYEQYF. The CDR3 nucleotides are TGTGCCAGCAGCATAGGCCTGATTAGCGGGTCGTACGAGCAGTACTTC.

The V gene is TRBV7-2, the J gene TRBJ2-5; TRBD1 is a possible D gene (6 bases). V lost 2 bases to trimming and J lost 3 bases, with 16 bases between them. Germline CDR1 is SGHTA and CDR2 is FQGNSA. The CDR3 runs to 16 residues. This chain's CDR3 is CASSLRQGSREETQYF. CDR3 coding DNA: TGTGCCAGCAGCTTACGGCAGGGGAGTAGGGAAGAGACCCAGTACTTC.

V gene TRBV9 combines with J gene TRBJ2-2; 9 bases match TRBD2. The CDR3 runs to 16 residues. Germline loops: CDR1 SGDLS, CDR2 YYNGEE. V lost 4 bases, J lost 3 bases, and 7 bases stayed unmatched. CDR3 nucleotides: TGTGCCAGCAGCCGGACTAGCGAACTTTACACCGGGGAGCTGTTTTTT. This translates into CASSRTSELYTGELFF.

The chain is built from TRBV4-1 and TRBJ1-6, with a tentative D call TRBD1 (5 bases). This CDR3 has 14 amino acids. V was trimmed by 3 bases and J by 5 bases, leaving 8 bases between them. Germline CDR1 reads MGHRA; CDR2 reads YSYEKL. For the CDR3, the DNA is TGCGCCAGCAGCCAGACAGTGGATAATTCACCCCTCCACTTT. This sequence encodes CASSQTVDNSPLHF.

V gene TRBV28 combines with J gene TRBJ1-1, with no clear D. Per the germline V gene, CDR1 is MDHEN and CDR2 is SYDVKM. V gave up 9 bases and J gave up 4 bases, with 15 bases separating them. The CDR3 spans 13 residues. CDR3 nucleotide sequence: TGTGCCAGTCTCAGGATTGTGGGCACTGAAGCTTTCTTT. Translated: CASLRIVGTEAFF. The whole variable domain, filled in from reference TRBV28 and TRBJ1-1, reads DVKVTQSSRYLVKRTGEKVFLECVQDMDHENMFWYRQDPGLGLRLIYFSYDVKMKEKGDIPEGYSVSREKKERFSLILESASTNQTSMYLCASLRIVGTEAFFGQGTRLTVV.

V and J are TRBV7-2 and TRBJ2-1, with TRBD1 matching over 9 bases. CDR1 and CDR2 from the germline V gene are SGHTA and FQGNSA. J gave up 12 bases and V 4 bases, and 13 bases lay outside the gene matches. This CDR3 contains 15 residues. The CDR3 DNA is TGTGCCAGCAGCTCACGGGGACAGGGAGCGTATAGGCAGTTCTTC. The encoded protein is CASSSRGQGAYRQFF.

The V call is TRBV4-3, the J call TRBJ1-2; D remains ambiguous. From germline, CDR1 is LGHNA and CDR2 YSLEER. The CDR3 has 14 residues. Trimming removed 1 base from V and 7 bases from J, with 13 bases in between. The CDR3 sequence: CASSQGTGFSGYTF. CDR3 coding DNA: TGCGCCAGCAGCCAAGGCACCGGGTTCTCTGGCTACACCTTC.